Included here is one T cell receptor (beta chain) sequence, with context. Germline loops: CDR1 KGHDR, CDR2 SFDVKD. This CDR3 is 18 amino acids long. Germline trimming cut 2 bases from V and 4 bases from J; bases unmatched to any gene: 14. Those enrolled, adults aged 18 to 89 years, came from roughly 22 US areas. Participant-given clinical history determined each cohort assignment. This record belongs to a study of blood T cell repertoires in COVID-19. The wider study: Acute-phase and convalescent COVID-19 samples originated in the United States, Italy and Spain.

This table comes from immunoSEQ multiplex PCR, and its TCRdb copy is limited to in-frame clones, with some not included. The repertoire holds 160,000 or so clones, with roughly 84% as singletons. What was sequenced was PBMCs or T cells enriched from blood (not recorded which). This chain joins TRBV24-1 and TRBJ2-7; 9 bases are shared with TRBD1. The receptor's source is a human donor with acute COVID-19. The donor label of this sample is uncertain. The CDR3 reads CATSDSYSRPGQGYEQYF. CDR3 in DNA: TGTGCCACCAGTGATTCCTACTCTAGGCCGGGACAGGGTTACGAGCAGTACTTC.